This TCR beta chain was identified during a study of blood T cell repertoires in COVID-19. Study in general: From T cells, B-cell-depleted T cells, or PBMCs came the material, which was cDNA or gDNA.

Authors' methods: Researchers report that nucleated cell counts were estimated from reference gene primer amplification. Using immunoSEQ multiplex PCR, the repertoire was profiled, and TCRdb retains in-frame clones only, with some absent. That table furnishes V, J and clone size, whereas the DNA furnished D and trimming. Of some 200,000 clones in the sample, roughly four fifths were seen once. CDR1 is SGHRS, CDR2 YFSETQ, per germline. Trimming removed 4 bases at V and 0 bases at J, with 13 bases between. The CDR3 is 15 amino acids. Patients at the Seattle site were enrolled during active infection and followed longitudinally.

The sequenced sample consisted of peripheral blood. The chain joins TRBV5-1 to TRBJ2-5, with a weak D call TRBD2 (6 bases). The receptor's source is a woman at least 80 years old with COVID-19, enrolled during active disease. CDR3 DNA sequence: TGCGCCAGCAGCGGCGGGGACGGCAACCAAGAGACCCAGTACTTC. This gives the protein CASSGGDGNQETQYF.